The 20 T cell receptor beta chains below all came from one sample that was sequenced in a study of shared T cell receptors in the human thymus. Data came from immunoSEQ multiplex PCR; TCRdb stores just in-frame clones and leaves some out. The table includes some 700,000 clones, around 85% detected once. This same sample was also taken into another study, of human thymus T cells.

The sample was thymocytes. The receptors were sampled from a girl in the first two years of life with a congenital heart defect.

V usage is TRBV15 and J usage is TRBJ1-2; TRBD1 is a possible D gene (6 bases). The CDR3 has 14 amino acids. V lost 5 bases to trimming and J lost 9 bases, with 19 bases between them. CDR1 is LNHNV, CDR2 YYDKDF, per germline (reference sequence). CDR3 DNA sequence: TGTGCCACCAGCCGATACACGCAGGGGCTGAGCTACACCTTC. This translates into CATSRYTQGLSYTF.

The chain combines TRBV28 with TRBJ1-2, with 7 nucleotides matching TRBD1. There are 15 residues in the CDR3. V lost 5 bases, J lost 4 bases, and 10 bases stayed unmatched. The germline CDR1 and CDR2 sequences are MDHEN and SYDVKM. The DNA for the CDR3 is TGTGCCAGCAGTAAACACGCCGACAGGGTCTATGGCTACACCTTC. It specifies CASSKHADRVYGYTF.

In the case of this clone: Other DNA sequences in the same sample also yield this CDR3. This chain uses TRBV4-1 with TRBJ1-6; D unresolved. Germline CDR1 reads MGHRA; CDR2 reads YSYEKL. The CDR3 has 15 residues. Between the trimmed V and J ends, which lost 0 bases and 10 bases, there was a span of 13 bases. The CDR3 DNA sequence: TGCGCCAGCAGCCAAGATGGGAGGGATTCCTCACCCCTCCACTTT. Amino acid sequence: CASSQDGRDSSPLHF.

This clone has only one observation. CDR3 in amino acids: CASSRGGRVRRYGYTF. CDR3 nucleotide sequence: TGTGCCAGCAGCCGGGGGGGCAGGGTGAGAAGGTATGGCTACACCTTC. The V gene is TRBV5-6, the J gene TRBJ1-2, with D perhaps TRBD1 (6 bases). Germline lookup yields CDR1 SGHDT and CDR2 YYEEEE. The CDR3 totals 16 residues. The V and J ends lost 4 bases and 5 bases respectively, with 21 bases between them.

CDR3 sequence reads: CASRELGGQGPPSNTEAFF. CDR3 coding DNA: TGCGCCAGCAGGGAATTGGGCGGACAGGGCCCCCCTTCGAACACTGAAGCTTTCTTT. The genes are TRBV5-1 and TRBJ1-1; 8 nucleotides line up with TRBD1. The V gene's germline CDR1 is SGHRS and CDR2 YFSETQ. Trimming cost V 5 bases and J 1 base; bases outside gene matches: 19. The CDR3 consists of 19 residues.

The chain recombines TRBV6-1 with TRBJ2-5; a weak D match, TRBD1 (6 bases). The CDR3 totals 13 residues. V was clipped by 5 bases and J by 5 bases, with 12 bases between them. Germline V gene sequence: CDR1 MNHNS, CDR2 SASEGT. The CDR3 region has the DNA TGTGCCAGCAGTCGGACAGAGGAGGAGACCCAGTACTTC. As protein: CASSRTEEETQYF.

The chain couples TRBV27 to TRBJ2-7; 9 bases match TRBD1. This CDR3 has 14 amino acids. Trimming at V came to 5 bases and at J to 3 bases, leaving 5 bases not matched to a gene. Germline CDR1 MNHEY, CDR2 SMNVEV (reference sequence). CDR3 loop: CASSDRDRVYEQYF. The DNA for the CDR3 is TGTGCCAGCAGTGACCGGGACAGGGTCTACGAGCAGTACTTC.

The chain recombines TRBV5-5 with TRBJ2-1; 8 bases fit TRBD2. The trim removed 5 bases at V and 6 bases at J, leaving 16 bases unmatched. There are 17 residues in the CDR3. CDR1 and CDR2 (germline): SGHKS, YYEKEE (reference sequence). CDR3 bases: TGTGCCAGCAGTCCCCGGGGCGGGGGGCCGAGCCTCAATGAGCAGTTCTTC. It encodes CASSPRGGGPSLNEQFF.

This rearrangement joins TRBV19 to TRBJ2-1, with 8 bases that match TRBD2. The CDR3 totals 16 residues. V trimming: 5 bases; J trimming: 8 bases; junction bases outside the gene matches: 14. CDR1 LNHDA and CDR2 SQIVND come from the germline V gene (reference sequence). The CDR3 DNA follows: TGTGCCAGTAGTCCCTCTTTGTGCGGGGGGCTCTATGAGCAGTTCTTC. Residues: CASSPSLCGGLYEQFF.

CDR3 coding DNA: TGTGCCAGCAGTTACCGGTCGGGGGATTACAATGAGCAGTTCTTC. It encodes CASSYRSGDYNEQFF. V gene TRBV6-5 combines with J gene TRBJ2-1; weak D call: TRBD2 (6 bases). Germline CDR1 is MNHEY and CDR2 is SVGAGI. The germline V and J ends were trimmed by 2 bases and 4 bases, with 12 bases remaining between them. This CDR3 contains 15 residues.

The V and J genes are TRBV18 and TRBJ2-7; weak D call: TRBD1 (5 bases). CDR3 length: 14 amino acids. CDR1 and CDR2 (germline): KGHSH, LQKENI. Trimming left V 2 bases short and J 3 bases short, with 11 bases between. CDR3 bases: TGTGCCAGCTCACCAATAGACAGTGACTACGAGCAGTACTTC. This gives the protein CASSPIDSDYEQYF.

J is TRBJ1-3 and V is TRBV15; perhaps TRBD1 as D (5 bases). V was clipped by 6 bases and J by 1 base, with 10 bases between them. Germline V gene sequence: CDR1 LNHNV, CDR2 YYDKDF (reference sequence). The CDR3 covers 14 residues. DNA for the CDR3: TGTGCCACCAGGGCTAGACAGTCTGGAAACACCATATATTTT. Translating gives CATRARQSGNTIYF.

CDR3 sequence (DNA): TGTGCCAGTAGCTCAAAAAAAAATAGCGGGGGGTCTCAAGAGACCCAGTACTTC. Translating it yields CASSSKKNSGGSQETQYF. V usage is TRBV19 and J usage is TRBJ2-5; 10 bases fit TRBD2. The CDR3 consists of 18 residues. V dropped 6 bases and J dropped 2; count of bases not matched to a gene: 15. Germline V gene lookup returns CDR1 LNHDA and CDR2 SQIVND (reference sequence).

The rearrangement uses TRBV5-4 and TRBJ1-4; no firm D call. The germline CDR1 and CDR2 sequences are SGHNT and YYREEE (reference sequence). The V and J ends lost 4 bases and 10 bases respectively, with 11 bases between them. The CDR3 contains 12 residues. CDR3: CASSLGGGKLFF. The CDR3, as DNA: TGTGCCAGCAGCCTCGGTGGTGGAAAACTGTTTTTT.

The chain employs TRBV27 and TRBJ1-4; 8 nucleotides match TRBD1. Germline loops: CDR1 MNHEY, CDR2 SMNVEV (reference sequence). CDR3 length: 15 amino acids. Trimming removed 5 bases from V and 8 bases from J; junction bases left unmatched: 10. The CDR3 DNA sequence: TGTGCCAGCAGTATAATACCCGGGACAGGCGAAAAACTGTTTTTT. Translated, it gives CASSIIPGTGEKLFF.

The CDR3 DNA is TGTGCCACCCCCCCCAACGCACAGGGCGACAATCAGCCCCAGCATTTT. It yields the protein CATPPNAQGDNQPQHF. This chain uses TRBV15 with TRBJ1-5, with a weak D call TRBD1 (6 bases). The CDR3 loop spans 16 amino acids. Germline CDR1 is LNHNV and CDR2 is YYDKDF (reference sequence). Trimming stripped 8 bases from V and 3 bases from J, with 20 bases between.

This chain links TRBV4-1 with TRBJ2-4; D remains unclear. The CDR3 is made up of 15 amino acids. Trimming cost V 3 bases and J 0 bases, with 9 bases left between them. Germline values: CDR1 MGHRA, CDR2 YSYEKL. The DNA of the CDR3 is TGCGCCAGCAGCCAGTCTCTCCCAGCCAAAAACATTCAGTACTTC. Protein: CASSQSLPAKNIQYF.

This chain joins TRBV7-6 and TRBJ1-1; D is undetermined. The CDR3 consists of 12 residues. Germline CDR1 is SGHVS and CDR2 is FNYEAQ. Trimming took off 5 bases at V and 13 bases at J, with 17 bases between the two ends. CDR3 nucleotides: TGTGCCAGCAGCCCGGACCTATCGGCGGGTTTCTTT. Translation: CASSPDLSAGFF.

This chain links TRBV28 with TRBJ2-7, with 9 bases matching TRBD1. Germline CDR1 is MDHEN and CDR2 is SYDVKM. V trimming: 6 bases; J trimming: 5 bases; junction bases outside the gene matches: 8. CDR3 length: 14 amino acids. CDR3 protein: CASSLRGQGHEQYF. Written as DNA, the CDR3 is TGTGCCAGCAGCCTGAGAGGACAGGGGCACGAGCAGTACTTC. Filled out from reference TRBV28 and TRBJ2-7, the complete variable domain reads DVKVTQSSRYLVKRTGEKVFLECVQDMDHENMFWYRQDPGLGLRLIYFSYDVKMKEKGDIPEGYSVSREKKERFSLILESASTNQTSMYLCASSLRGQGHEQYFGPGTRLTVT.

The chain links TRBV6-1 to TRBJ2-7; D is possibly TRBD1 (5 bases). Germline V lookup: CDR1 MNHNS, CDR2 SASEGT. This CDR3 is 14 amino acids long. Trimming took 10 bases from V and 0 from J, leaving 16 bases between them. CDR3 sequence reads: CATTLSRDSYEQYF. The CDR3 region has the DNA TGTGCCACCACACTTTCCAGGGACTCCTACGAGCAGTACTTC.